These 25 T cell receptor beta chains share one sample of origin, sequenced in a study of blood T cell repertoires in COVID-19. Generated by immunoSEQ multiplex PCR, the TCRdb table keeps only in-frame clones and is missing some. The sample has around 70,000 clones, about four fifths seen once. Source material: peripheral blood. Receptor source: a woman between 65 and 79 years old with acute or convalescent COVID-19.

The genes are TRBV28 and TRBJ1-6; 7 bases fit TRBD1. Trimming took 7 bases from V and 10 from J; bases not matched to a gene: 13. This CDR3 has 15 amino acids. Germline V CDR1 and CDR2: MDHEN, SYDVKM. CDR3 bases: TGTGCCAGCACCCTCCTAGCAGGGGGTAACTCACCCCTCCACTTT. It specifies CASTLLAGGNSPLHF.

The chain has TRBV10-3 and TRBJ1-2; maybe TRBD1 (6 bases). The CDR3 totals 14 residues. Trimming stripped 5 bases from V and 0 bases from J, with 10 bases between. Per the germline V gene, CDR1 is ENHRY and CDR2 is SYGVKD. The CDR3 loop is CAISRTDTNYGYTF. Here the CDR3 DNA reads TGTGCCATCAGTCGGACAGATACTAACTATGGCTACACCTTC.

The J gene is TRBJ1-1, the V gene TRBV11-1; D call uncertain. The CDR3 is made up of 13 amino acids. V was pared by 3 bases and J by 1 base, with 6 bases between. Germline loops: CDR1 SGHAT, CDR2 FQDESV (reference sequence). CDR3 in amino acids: CASSFSPNTEAFF. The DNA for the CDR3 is TGTGCCAGCAGCTTCTCTCCGAACACTGAAGCTTTCTTT. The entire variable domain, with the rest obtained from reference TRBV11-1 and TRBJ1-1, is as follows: EAEVAQSPRYKITEKSQAVAFWCDPISGHATLYWYRQILGQGPELLVQFQDESVVDDSQLPKDRFSAERLKGVDSTLKIQPAELGDSAMYLCASSFSPNTEAFFGQGTRLTVV.

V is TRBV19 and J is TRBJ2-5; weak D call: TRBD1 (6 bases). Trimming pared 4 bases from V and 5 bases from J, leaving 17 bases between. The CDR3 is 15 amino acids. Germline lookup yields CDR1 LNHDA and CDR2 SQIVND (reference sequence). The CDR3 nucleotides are TGTGCCAGTAGTACCACAGGGAATTCTAGGGAGACCCAGTACTTC. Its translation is CASSTTGNSRETQYF.

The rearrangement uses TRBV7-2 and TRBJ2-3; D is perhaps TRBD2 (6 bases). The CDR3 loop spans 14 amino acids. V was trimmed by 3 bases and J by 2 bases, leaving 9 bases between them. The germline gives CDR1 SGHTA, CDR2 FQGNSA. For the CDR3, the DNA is TGTGCCAGCAGCTTGTGGACTAACACAGATACGCAGTATTTT. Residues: CASSLWTNTDTQYF.

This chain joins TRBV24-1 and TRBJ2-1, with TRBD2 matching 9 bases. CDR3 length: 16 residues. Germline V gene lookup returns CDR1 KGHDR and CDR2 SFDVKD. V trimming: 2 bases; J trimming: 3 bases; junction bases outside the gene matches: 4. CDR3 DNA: TGTGCCACCAGTGATTGGGCTAGCGGGGACTACAATGAGCAGTTCTTC. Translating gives CATSDWASGDYNEQFF.

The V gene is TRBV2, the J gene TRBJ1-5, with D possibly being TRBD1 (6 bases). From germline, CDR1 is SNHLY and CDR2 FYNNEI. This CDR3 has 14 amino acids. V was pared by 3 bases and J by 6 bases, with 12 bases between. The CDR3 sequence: CASSDFGGGQPQHF. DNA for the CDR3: TGTGCCAGCAGTGACTTTGGGGGCGGTCAGCCCCAGCATTTT.

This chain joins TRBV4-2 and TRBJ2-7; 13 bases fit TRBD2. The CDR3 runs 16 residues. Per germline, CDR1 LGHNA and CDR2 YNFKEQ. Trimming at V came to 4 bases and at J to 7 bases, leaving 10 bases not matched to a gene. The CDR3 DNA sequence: TGTGCCAGCAGCCCCCGGACTAGCGGGGGTTCGAGGGAGCAGTACTTC. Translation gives CASSPRTSGGSREQYF.

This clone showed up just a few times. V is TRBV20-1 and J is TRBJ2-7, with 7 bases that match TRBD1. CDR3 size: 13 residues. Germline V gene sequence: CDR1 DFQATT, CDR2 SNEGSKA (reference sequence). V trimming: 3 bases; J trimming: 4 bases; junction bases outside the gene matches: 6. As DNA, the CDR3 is TGCAGTGCTAGTCGGGACAGTAGATACGAGCAGTACTTC. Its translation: CSASRDSRYEQYF.

CDR3: CASSLPQGSSYEQYF. For the CDR3, the DNA is TGTGCCAGCAGTTTGCCTCAGGGATCCTCCTACGAGCAGTACTTC. The chain joins TRBV28 to TRBJ2-7, with D possibly being TRBD1 (5 bases). With 3 bases removed from V and 0 bases from J, the gap between germline ends came to 12 bases. Looked up from germline, CDR1 is MDHEN and CDR2 is SYDVKM. CDR3 length equals 15 residues.

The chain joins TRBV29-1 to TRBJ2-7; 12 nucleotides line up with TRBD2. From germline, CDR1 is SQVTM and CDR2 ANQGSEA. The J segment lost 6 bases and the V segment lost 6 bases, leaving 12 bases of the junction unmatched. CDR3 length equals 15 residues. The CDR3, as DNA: TGCAGCGTGGGCCTAGCGGGAGGGCCGAGAAGCGAGCAGTACTTC. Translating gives CSVGLAGGPRSEQYF.

The CDR3 DNA reads as TGTGCCAGCAGCAGACAGGGGAACACTGAAGCTTTCTTT. Residues: CASSRQGNTEAFF. The chain has TRBV11-2 and TRBJ1-1; TRBD1 aligns across 7 bases. V dropped 5 bases and J dropped 1; count of bases not matched to a gene: 1. This CDR3 has 13 amino acids. Germline CDR1 is SGHAT and CDR2 is FQNNGV.

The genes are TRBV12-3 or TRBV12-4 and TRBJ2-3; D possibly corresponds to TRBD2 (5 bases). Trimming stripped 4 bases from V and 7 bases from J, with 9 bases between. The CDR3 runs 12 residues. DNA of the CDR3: TGTGCCAGCAGTTCCGGGGATTATACGCAGTATTTT. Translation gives CASSSGDYTQYF.

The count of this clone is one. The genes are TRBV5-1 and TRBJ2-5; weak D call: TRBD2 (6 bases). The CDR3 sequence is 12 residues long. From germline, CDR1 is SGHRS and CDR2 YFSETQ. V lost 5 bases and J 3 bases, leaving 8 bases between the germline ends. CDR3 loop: CASRAGKETQYF. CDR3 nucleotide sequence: TGCGCCAGCAGGGCGGGGAAAGAGACCCAGTACTTC.

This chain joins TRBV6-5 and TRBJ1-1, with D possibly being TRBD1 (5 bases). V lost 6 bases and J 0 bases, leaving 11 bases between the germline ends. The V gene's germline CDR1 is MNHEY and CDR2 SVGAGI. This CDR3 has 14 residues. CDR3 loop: CASSIGGMNTEAFF. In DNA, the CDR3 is TGTGCCAGCAGCATCGGGGGGATGAACACTGAAGCTTTCTTT.

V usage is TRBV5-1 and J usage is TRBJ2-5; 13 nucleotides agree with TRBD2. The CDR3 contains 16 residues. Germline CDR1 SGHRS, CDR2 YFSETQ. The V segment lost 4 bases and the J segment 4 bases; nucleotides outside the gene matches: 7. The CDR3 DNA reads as TGCGCCAGCAGCAAATCACTAGCGGGAGGGCTAGAGACCCAGTACTTC. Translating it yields CASSKSLAGGLETQYF.

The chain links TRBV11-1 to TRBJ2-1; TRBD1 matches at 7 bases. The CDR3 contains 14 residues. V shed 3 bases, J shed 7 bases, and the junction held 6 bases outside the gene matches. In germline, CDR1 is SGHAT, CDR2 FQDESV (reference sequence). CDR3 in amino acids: CASSFQQGSNEQFF. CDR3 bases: TGTGCCAGCAGCTTCCAACAGGGGAGTAATGAGCAGTTCTTC.

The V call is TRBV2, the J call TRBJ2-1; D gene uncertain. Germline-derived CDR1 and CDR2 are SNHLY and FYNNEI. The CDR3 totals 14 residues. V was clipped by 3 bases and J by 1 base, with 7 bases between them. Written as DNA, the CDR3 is TGTGCCAGCAGTGACCTCTCTTCCTACAATGAGCAGTTCTTC. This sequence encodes CASSDLSSYNEQFF.

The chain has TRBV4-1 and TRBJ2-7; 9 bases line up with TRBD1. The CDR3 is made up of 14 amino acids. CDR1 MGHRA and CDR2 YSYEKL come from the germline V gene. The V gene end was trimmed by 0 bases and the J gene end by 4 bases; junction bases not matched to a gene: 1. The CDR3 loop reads CASSQEDRGYEQYF. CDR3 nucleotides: TGCGCCAGCAGCCAAGAGGACAGGGGATACGAGCAGTACTTC.

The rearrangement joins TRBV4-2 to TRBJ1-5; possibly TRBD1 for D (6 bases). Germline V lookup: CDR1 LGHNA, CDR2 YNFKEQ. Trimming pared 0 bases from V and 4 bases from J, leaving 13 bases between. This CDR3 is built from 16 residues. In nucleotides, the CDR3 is TGTGCCAGCAGCCAAGAGGCAACAGGGCCTAATCAGCCCCAGCATTTT. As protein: CASSQEATGPNQPQHF.

DNA of the CDR3: TGCAGCGTTGGGTTAACTAGCGGCACAGATACGCAGTATTTT. Its translation: CSVGLTSGTDTQYF. The rearrangement uses TRBV29-1 and TRBJ2-3; 7 bases are a match to TRBD2. Germline V gene lookup returns CDR1 SQVTM and CDR2 ANQGSEA. The CDR3 spans 14 residues. The J segment lost 1 base and the V segment lost 4 bases, leaving 5 bases of the junction unmatched.

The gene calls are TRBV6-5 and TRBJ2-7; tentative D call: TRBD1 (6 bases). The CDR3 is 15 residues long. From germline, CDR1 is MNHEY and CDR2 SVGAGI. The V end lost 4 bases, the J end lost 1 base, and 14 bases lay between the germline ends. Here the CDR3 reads CASSSSGEGSYEQYF. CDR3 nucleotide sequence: TGTGCCAGCAGTTCCTCAGGGGAAGGATCCTACGAGCAGTACTTC.

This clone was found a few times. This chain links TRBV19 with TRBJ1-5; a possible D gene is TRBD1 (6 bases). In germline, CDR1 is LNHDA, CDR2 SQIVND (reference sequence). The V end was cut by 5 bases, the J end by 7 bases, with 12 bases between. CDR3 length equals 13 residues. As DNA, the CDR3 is TGTGCCAGTAGTCACAGGGAAGGGCAGCCCCAGCATTTT. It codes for CASSHREGQPQHF.

The DNA of the CDR3 is TGTGCCAGCAGGAGCGGGACATTCAATAGCAATCAGCCCCAGCATTTT. This codes for CASRSGTFNSNQPQHF. The V and J genes are TRBV5-5 and TRBJ1-5; TRBD1 is a possible D gene (6 bases). The V end was cut by 5 bases, the J end by 0 bases, with 15 bases between. This CDR3 contains 16 residues. Germline assignment: CDR1 SGHKS and CDR2 YYEKEE (reference sequence).

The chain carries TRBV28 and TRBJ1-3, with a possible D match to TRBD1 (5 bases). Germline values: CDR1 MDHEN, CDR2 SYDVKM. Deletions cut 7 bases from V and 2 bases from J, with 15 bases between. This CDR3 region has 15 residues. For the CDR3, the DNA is TGTGCCAGCACCCCCCTAAGGGGCACTGGAAACACCATATATTTT. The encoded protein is CASTPLRGTGNTIYF.